This T cell receptor (beta chain) was profiled in a study of cytomegalovirus exposure and HLA in healthy donors listed by TCRdb under 2017. Regarding the complete study: An earlier analysis of approximately 600 of the donors reported roughly 300 Gb of sequence data and some 100 million unique TCR beta sequences from about 179 million T cells. The study combined high-throughput TCR immunosequencing, statistical association of individual TCRs with disease status, and machine learning to predict cytomegalovirus infection status. The T cell repertoires of 666 subjects were profiled by immunosequencing and related to cytomegalovirus serostatus. An early release covering some 640 HLA-typed donors comprised about 300 gigabases of sequencing data and some 79 million unique TCR sequences. All discovery cohort repertoires had been generated using a single sequencing platform. HLA typing included class I and class II loci at four-digit resolution. In a later analysis, previously published TCR beta repertoires from about 670 donors were re-analyzed and high-resolution HLA genotyping was added so that TCR occurrence patterns could be studied. An earlier analysis of 500 to 650 of the donors applied high-throughput TCR beta sequencing to assess whether each TCR beta V gene segment acted as functional or pseudogenic. Among under 450 genotyped donors of the cohort, an average of approximately 250,000 unique TCR beta nucleotide sequences were sequenced per donor, around a sixth of them non-productive. The later analysis used no new phenotypic data to find candidate immune exposures, relying instead on TCR beta sequences and their occurrence across donors. A later genetic analysis took genome-wide SNP genotypes for about 65% of the roughly 670 donors and used that subset as a discovery cohort. Among the approximately 420 genotyped donors, about 83% belonged to the genetic ancestry cluster associated with self-reported Caucasian donors. Donor age, sex, ethnicity and CMV serostatus were collected together with the repertoire data. Several DR-DQ haplotypes were treated as single units for association and clustering because of strong linkage in the cohort. Typing coverage varied by locus: about 629-630 donors for A, B, C, DRB1 and DQB1; approximately 500 for DQA1; 600 to 610 for DPA1; 400 to 480 for DPB1. In addition to the first cohort of 666 subjects, a separate validation cohort of approximately 130 different subjects was used. The study aimed to test whether cataloging public T cell receptors could reveal signatures of past pathogen exposure. Beyond this particular receptor, the publication reports: In a later genetic analysis, fewer N-insertions in productive TCRs were reported among donors in an Asian-associated ancestry cluster than the roughly 700-donor mean. According to a later analysis, parvovirus B19, influenza, CMV and Epstein-Barr virus appeared linked to several top co-occurrence clusters. The cohort was sequenced for TCR beta chains only, and without alpha or paired-chain data the features that could be detected were limited. Three of the identified cytomegalovirus-associated TCR beta chains were confirmed in vitro to be specific for cytomegalovirus antigens. An association between a missense DCLRE1C variant and V-gene and J-gene trimming of TCR beta chains was found in a later genetic analysis and replicated in an independent cohort. According to a later analysis, TCR association rates differed among HLA loci, with DRB1 alleles showing the most associated TCRs and HLA-C alleles showing the fewest. Specific HLA alleles were associated with about 17,000 TCR beta sequences at a false discovery rate of 0.05 in a later analysis. Most TCR sequences were seen in very few donors, while some public TCRs were found in many individuals. A further reported finding was that TCR beta sequences accurately predicted the HLA-A and HLA-B alleles for most subjects in the first cohort. Because HLA typing was missing for some donors at each locus, association tests included only the typed subset. The study gave a list of 150 to 200 TCR beta chains associated with cytomegalovirus. In an earlier analysis of 450 to 750 of the donors, most TCR beta V segments appeared in productive rearrangements about 87% or about 30% of the time, broadly matching IMGT annotations. Correlated functional status among segregating V segments might reflect linkage disequilibrium, but an unknown experimental factor could not be ruled out. The authors suggested that the approach could potentially be extended to other disease states and immunological phenotypes. A cluster of highly shared sequence variants was judged likely to represent a technical artifact of the sequencing pipeline. Compared with equally common non-associated chains, HLA-associated TCR beta chains in a later analysis were more clonally expanded and had lower generation probabilities. Most CMV-associated TCR beta chains appeared to be HLA-restricted in a later analysis, and the HLA associations seemed to be driven largely by CMV exposure. When HLA alleles, especially DR and DQ, strongly co-occurred, TCR associations were difficult to assign to individual alleles. Approximately 18 rarely observed V segments, including chromosome 9 orphons, were excluded from the earlier analysis of some 590 of the donors because counts were too low. Cytomegalovirus status was reported to be diagnosed by the classifier with high specificity and sensitivity in both the original and validation cohorts. Sequencing depth was assumed to be roughly uniform across donors in the presence/absence analyses, though that assumption may not hold. The 87-base-pair reads could not distinguish some IMGT-functional V segments, including TRBV6-2 and TRBV6-3, so those segments were excluded. Immune exposure information for the cohort was limited to CMV serostatus.

The junction carries 19 bases between V and J, which are trimmed by 5 bases and 11 bases respectively. Inclusive of the bounding cysteine and phenylalanine, the CDR3 is 14 residues long. Only the CDR3 region is kept as DNA, spanning 42 bases read in frame from base 1. Sequences MGHDK (CDR1) and SYGVNS (CDR2) are obtained from the germline V gene. For this clone: The antigen this receptor binds is unknown. No base quality values were provided; no much bigger clone lies one nucleotide off.

Libraries were made using the immunoSEQ multiplex PCR assay. For the multiplex PCR, a mixture combining 60 forward primers for TCR Vbeta segments and 13 reverse primers for TCR Jbeta segments was used. The CDR3 region of rearranged TCR beta genes was amplified from genomic DNA by a multiplex PCR assay. The Illumina HiSeq System was used to sequence the amplified TCR beta libraries as 87-base-pair reads. The original methods were these. A later analysis counted approximately 84 million unique TCR beta chains across the 666 repertoires, and roughly 11 million of these chains were shared by at least two donors. A nearest-neighbor algorithm error-corrected the raw reads and collapsed the reads into unique sequences, merging closely related sequences to remove PCR and sequencing errors. Alignment of CDR3 sequences to IMGT reference sequences was used to assign V, D and J gene segments. For a sequence to be retained, a match of at least six nucleotides was required to both a V gene segment and a J gene segment. Rearrangements were called productive when the CDR3 lacked stop codons and stayed in frame with V and J; all others were non-productive. CDR3 was defined by IMGT convention, running from the second conserved V-encoded cysteine to the conserved J-encoded phenylalanine. Sequences without an unambiguous match to a single V gene segment were excluded from the earlier analysis of several hundred of the donors. In an earlier analysis of 450 to 750 of the donors, a V segment was called functional when productive rearrangements were above 56.7%, and segregating when the standard deviation between donors exceeded 5%. A statistical classification framework was developed to diagnose cytomegalovirus status using the catalog of TCR beta chain sequences. In a later analysis, V and J genes were assigned by comparing TCR nucleotide sequences against IMGT/GENE-DB human TR gene sequences. Using the TCRdist pipeline, a later analysis assigned CDR3 sequences along with most-parsimonious VDJ recombination scenarios. In a later analysis, every TCR beta chain was defined by the combination of its CDR3 amino acid sequence and its V-gene family, and reads without a unique V-gene family were dropped. A later analysis removed 600 or so highly shared, low-generation-probability nucleotide sequences to deal with suspected cross-contamination and a sequencing artifact. For each public chain, a later analysis derived a clonal expansion index from normalized ranks of inferred template counts within each repertoire. In a later analysis, generation probabilities were computed using a VDJ recombination model fitted to out-of-frame rearrangements, and the results were checked against IGoR. A later analysis scored TCR-TCR, TCR-HLA and TCR-CMV co-occurrence with hypergeometric tests, applying a repertoire-size bias correction to TCR pairs. False discovery rates were estimated in a later analysis by permuting HLA or CMV assignments 20 times. A later analysis grouped co-occurring TCRs with DBSCAN, adding TCRdist sequence similarity when clustering within HLA-allele-positive subsets. Repertoires with fewer than 30,000 or more than 120,000 public chains were left out of co-occurrence clustering, as were several repertoires with anomalous nucleotide sharing. The clones in this table, taken by TCRdb from immuneACCESS, are in-frame only. Not every clone is retained; where verified, under half of the shortfall comes from an unresolved V gene, and the cause of the rest is unknown. V and J calls and clone size come straight from that table; D and trimming were deduced from the DNA. The sample table lists around 200,000 clones, around 86% of them with a count of one. The leading ten clones occupy roughly 0.8% of the sample.

The cohort comprised hundreds of healthy bone marrow donors. At the time of sampling, all cohort members were nominally healthy, though unrecorded immune exposures were likely present. The donor was CMV seronegative and belonged to the group of over 300 seronegative cohort members. Each donor provided a peripheral blood sample, and peripheral blood mononuclear cells were used for TCR beta sequencing. The Qiagen DNeasy Blood Extraction Kit was used to extract genomic DNA from the blood cell samples. The chain links TRBV25-1 with TRBJ2-1; too little of a D gene remains to name it. The sequence was obtained from a woman between 18 and 29 years old in good health and CMV-seronegative. Source material: PBMCs. The CDR3 loop reads CASSSHPPPLQQFF. The bases read TGTGCCAGCAGTTCCCATCCCCCCCCACTCCAGCAGTTCTTC.